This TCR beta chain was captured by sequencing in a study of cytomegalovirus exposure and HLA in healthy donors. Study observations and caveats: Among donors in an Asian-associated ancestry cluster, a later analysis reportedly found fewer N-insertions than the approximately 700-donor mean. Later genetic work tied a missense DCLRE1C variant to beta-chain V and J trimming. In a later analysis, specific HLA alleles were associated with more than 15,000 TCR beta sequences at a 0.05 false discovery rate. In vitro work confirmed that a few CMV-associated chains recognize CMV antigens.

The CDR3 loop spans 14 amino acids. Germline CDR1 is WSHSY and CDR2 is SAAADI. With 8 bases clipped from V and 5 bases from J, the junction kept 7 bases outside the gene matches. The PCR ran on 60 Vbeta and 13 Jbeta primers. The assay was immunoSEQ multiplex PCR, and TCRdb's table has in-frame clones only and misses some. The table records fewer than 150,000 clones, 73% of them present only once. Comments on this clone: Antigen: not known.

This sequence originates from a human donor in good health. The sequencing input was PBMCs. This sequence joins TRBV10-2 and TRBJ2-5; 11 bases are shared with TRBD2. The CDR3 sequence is CASGLAGGGETQYF. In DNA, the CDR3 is TGCGCCAGCGGTCTAGCGGGGGGAGGGGAGACCCAGTACTTC.